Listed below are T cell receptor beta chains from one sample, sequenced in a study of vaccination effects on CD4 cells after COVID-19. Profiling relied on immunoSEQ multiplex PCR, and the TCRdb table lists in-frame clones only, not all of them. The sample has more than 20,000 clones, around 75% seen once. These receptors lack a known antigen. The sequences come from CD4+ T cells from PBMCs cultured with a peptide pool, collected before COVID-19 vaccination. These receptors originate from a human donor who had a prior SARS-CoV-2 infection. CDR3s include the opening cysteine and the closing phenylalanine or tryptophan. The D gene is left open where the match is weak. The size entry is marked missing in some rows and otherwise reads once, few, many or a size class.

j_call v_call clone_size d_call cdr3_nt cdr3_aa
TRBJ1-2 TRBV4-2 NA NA TGTGCCAGCAGCCAAGGCCCTTCGGACGGCTACTATGGCTACACCTTC CASSQGPSDGYYGYTF
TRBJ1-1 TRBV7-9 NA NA TGTGCCAGCAATGGGATGAACACTGAAGCTTTCTTT CASNGMNTEAFF
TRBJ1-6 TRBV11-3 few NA TGTGCCAGCAGCTTTAACGGGGATAATTCACCCCTCCACTTT CASSFNGDNSPLHF
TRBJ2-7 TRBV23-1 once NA TGCGCCAGCAGTCAATCTTCTGGTAATATTGGGGTTCACGAGCAGTACTTC CASSQSSGNIGVHEQYF
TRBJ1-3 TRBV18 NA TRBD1 TGTGCCAGCTCACCACTCCAGGGGGAGACATCCAACACCATATATTTT CASSPLQGETSNTIYF
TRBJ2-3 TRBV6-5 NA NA TGTGCCAGCAGCTCGCGGGGAACAGATACGCAGTATTTT CASSSRGTDTQYF
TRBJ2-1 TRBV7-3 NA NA TGTGCCAGCAGCCAAGGCGGTCGACAGTTCACCTACAATGAGCAGTTCTTC CASSQGGRQFTYNEQFF
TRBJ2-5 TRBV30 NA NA TGTGCCTGGAGTGTAAAGACAGGCCTCGGGGAGACCCAGTACTTC CAWSVKTGLGETQYF
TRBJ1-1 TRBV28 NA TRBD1 TGTGCCAGCAGGCGTCAGGGGGGGACCACTGAAGCTTTCTTT CASRRQGGTTEAFF
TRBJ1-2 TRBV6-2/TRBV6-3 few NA TGTGCCAGCAGTTCCTGGGGGCGCAACTATGGCTACACCTTC CASSSWGRNYGYTF
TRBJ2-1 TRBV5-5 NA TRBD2 TGTGCCAGCAGCTTACGGACTAGCGGGGGGACTGAGCAGTTCTTC CASSLRTSGGTEQFF
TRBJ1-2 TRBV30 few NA TGTGCCTGGAGTAGTAAGGGCTACACCTTC CAWSSKGYTF
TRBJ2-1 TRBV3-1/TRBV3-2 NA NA TGTGCCAGCAGCGACCGGGACATCAATGAGCAGTTCTTC CASSDRDINEQFF
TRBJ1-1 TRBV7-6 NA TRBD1 TGTGCCAGCAGCTTGGCTTACAGGGGGCCGTACACTGAAGCTTTCTTT CASSLAYRGPYTEAFF
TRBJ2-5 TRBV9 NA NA TGTGCCAGCAGCGTAGAGGGGGGAGGGCCATGGCAAGAGACCCAGTACTTC CASSVEGGGPWQETQYF
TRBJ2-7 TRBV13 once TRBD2 TGTGCCAGCAGCTTAGGTCGGGGGGGCCCGGGCGAGCAGTACTTC CASSLGRGGPGEQYF
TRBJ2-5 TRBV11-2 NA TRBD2 TGTGCCAGCAGCTTTTCGGGGGGGCAGGAGACCCAGTACTTC CASSFSGGQETQYF
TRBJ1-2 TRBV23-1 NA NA TGCGCCAGCAGTCAACCCACCTGCAGGGTCTATGGCTACACCTTC CASSQPTCRVYGYTF
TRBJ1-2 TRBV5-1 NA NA TGCGCCAGCAGCTTGGCGGGACCGACGGGGGGCTACACCTTC CASSLAGPTGGYTF
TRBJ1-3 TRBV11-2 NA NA TGTGCCAGCAGCTTAACCTCGTGGGGGAGTGGAAACACCATATATTTT CASSLTSWGSGNTIYF
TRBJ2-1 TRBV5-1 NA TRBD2 TGCGCCAGCAGCAACCCAACCGGGACTAGCGGGAGTGGCGATGAGCAGTTCTTC CASSNPTGTSGSGDEQFF
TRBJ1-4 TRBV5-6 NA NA TGTGCCAGCAGCTCGTGGGGGAAGCTCGGTGAAAAACTGTTTTTT CASSSWGKLGEKLFF
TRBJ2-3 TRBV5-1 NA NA TGCGCCAGCAGCTCTTCCGTCGAAAATACGCAGTATTTT CASSSSVENTQYF
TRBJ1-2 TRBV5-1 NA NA TGCGCCAGCAGCTCCCGGGGATATGGCTACACCTTC CASSSRGYGYTF
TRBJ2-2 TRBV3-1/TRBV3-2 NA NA TGTGCCAGCAGCCAAGATGGGCATTTACTTTACACCGGGGAGCTGTTTTTT CASSQDGHLLYTGELFF
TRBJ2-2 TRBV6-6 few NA TGTGCCAGCAGCCGTCGAAGAAGTCACGACGCCGGGGAGCTGTTTTTT CASSRRRSHDAGELFF
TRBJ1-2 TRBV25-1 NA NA TGTGCCAGCATGCAGACTGACTATGGCTACACCTTC CASMQTDYGYTF
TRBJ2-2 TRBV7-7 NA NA TGTGCTAGCAGCCAGGGGCCTATCACCGGGGAGCTGTTTTTT CASSQGPITGELFF
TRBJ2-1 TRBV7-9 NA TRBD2 TGTGCCAGCAGCAAACTAGCGGGAAGAGCAAATGAGCAGTTCTTC CASSKLAGRANEQFF
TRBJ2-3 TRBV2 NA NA TGTGCCAGCAGTCGAGTAGATACGCAGTATTTT CASSRVDTQYF
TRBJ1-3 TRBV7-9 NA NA TGTGCCAGCAGCTCCCGGGCCAGCTCTGGAAACACCATATATTTT CASSSRASSGNTIYF
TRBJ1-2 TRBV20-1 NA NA TGCAGTGCTAGTGACGTTGTGGGGTATGGCTACACCTTC CSASDVVGYGYTF
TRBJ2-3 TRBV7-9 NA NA TGTGCCAGCAGCTTAGGACGTCAGTATTTT CASSLGRQYF
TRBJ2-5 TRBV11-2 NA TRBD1 TGTGCCAGCAGTTCGGAAGGGACAGGGGGGATAGAGACCCAGTACTTC CASSSEGTGGIETQYF
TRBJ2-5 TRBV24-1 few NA TGTGCCACCAGTGAGCCGATGCAGGGGGGAGAGACCCAGTACTTC CATSEPMQGGETQYF
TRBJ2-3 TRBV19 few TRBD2 TGTGCCAGTAGTATATCGATTCTAGCGGGGCAAGATACGCAGTATTTT CASSISILAGQDTQYF
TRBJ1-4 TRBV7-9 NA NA TGTGCCAGCAGCCCATCGGGACGTAACCATGAAAAACTGTTTTTT CASSPSGRNHEKLFF
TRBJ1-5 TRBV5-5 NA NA TGTGCCAGCAGCTTGCTGGGGGATGGACAGCCCCAGCATTTT CASSLLGDGQPQHF
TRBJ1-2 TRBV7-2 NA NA TGTGCCAGCAGCTTACAGGGCTATGGCTACACCTTC CASSLQGYGYTF
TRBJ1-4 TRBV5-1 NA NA TGCGCCAGCAGCACCAATGAAAAACTGTTTTTT CASSTNEKLFF
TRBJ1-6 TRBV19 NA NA TGTGCCAGTAGTATTTCAGGAGACATCTATAATTCACCCCTCCACTTT CASSISGDIYNSPLHF
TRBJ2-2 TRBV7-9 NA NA TGTGCCAGCAGCGAGGGTGAGGGTAGGGAGCTGTTTTTT CASSEGEGRELFF
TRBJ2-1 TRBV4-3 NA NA TGCGCCAGCAGCCAAGATGGGCAGCCGAATGAGCAGTTCTTC CASSQDGQPNEQFF
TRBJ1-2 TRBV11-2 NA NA TGTGCCAGCAGCTTAGACCGTGCGGGAAATGGCTACACCTTC CASSLDRAGNGYTF
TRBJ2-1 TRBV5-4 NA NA TGTGCCAGCAGCTTTTTTGATACCTACAATGAGCAGTTCTTC CASSFFDTYNEQFF
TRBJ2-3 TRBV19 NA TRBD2 TGTGCCAGCATGGAGCGGGGACGACAGTATTTT CASMERGRQYF
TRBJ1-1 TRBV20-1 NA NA TGCAGTGCTAGTGCAGGGATGAACACTGAAGCTTTCTTT CSASAGMNTEAFF
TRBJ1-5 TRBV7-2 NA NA TGTGCCAGCAGCTCCGGGACAAGGGAAAATCAGCCCCAGCATTTT CASSSGTRENQPQHF
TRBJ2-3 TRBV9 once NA TGTGCCAGCAGCGTAGACGGGCGAGTGTCGGATACGCAGTATTTT CASSVDGRVSDTQYF
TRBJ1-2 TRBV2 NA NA TGTGCCAGCAGTGACTTACCGAGATCGAACTATGGCTACACCTTC CASSDLPRSNYGYTF
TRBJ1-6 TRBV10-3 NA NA TGTGCCATCAGTGACCCGATTAGCTCCTATAATTCACCCCTCCACTTT CAISDPISSYNSPLHF
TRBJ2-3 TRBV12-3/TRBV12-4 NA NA TGTGCCAGCAGTTTAGGCGGGGATACGCAGTATTTT CASSLGGDTQYF
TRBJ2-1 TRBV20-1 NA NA TGCAGTGCTAGTCCAGGGGCCACGAACAATGAGCAGTTCTTC CSASPGATNNEQFF
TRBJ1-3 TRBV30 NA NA TGTGCCTGGAGTGGATGGAACACCATATATTTT CAWSGWNTIYF
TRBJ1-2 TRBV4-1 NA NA TGCGCCAGCAGCCAACCACTTGCCATGGGCCGGGCTAACTATGGCTACACCTTC CASSQPLAMGRANYGYTF
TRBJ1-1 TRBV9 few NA TGTGCCAGCAGCGTAGGAGCGGGGGCTGGCACTGAAGCTTTCTTT CASSVGAGAGTEAFF
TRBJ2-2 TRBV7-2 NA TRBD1 TGTGCCAGCAGCCCGCCGATAGGGACAGGACACACCGGGGAGCTGTTTTTT CASSPPIGTGHTGELFF
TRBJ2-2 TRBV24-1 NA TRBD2 TGTGCCACCAGTGGAGCAGGGAGGGACGCCGGGGAGCTGTTTTTT CATSGAGRDAGELFF
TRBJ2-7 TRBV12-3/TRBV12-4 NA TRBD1 TGTGCCAGCAGCGACAGGGGACACGAGCAGTACTTC CASSDRGHEQYF
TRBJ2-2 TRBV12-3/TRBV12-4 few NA TGTGCCAGCAGTTTCCTGGGCGAGCTGTTTTTT CASSFLGELFF